This paragraph reports one T cell receptor beta chain. This specimen belongs to a study of cytomegalovirus exposure and HLA in healthy donors. The assay was immunoSEQ multiplex PCR, and TCRdb's table has in-frame clones only and misses some. The table lists approximately 260,000 clones, 65% to 90% of them singletons. Germline CDR1 reads SGHDT; CDR2 reads YYEEEE. V lost 2 bases and J 4 bases, leaving 7 bases between the germline ends. The CDR3 has 13 residues. The sequence was obtained from a woman younger than 35 in good health and CMV-seronegative. The J gene is TRBJ2-1, the V gene TRBV5-6; D is unclear. Sequences were obtained from PBMCs. CDR3 loop: CASSLNLYNEQFF. CDR3 coding DNA: TGTGCCAGCAGCTTAAACTTATACAATGAGCAGTTCTTC.